The rows below give T cell receptor beta chains drawn from one sample of a study of immune cell composition in non-small cell lung cancer. The table came from immunoSEQ multiplex PCR; TCRdb's copy has only in-frame clones and leaves some out. This table has about 6,600 clones, 82% appearing once. The source material was non-adjacent lung tissue. These receptors were taken from a human donor with non-small cell lung cancer. CDR3s include the opening cysteine and the closing phenylalanine or tryptophan. The D gene is left open where the match is weak. Clone size is not always given. Where it is, it says once, few, many or a class for expanded clones.

size	D	length	V	J	CDR3	DNA
-	TRBD2	14	TRBV29-1	TRBJ2-3	CSVGVAGGTDTQYF	TGCAGCGTTGGGGTAGCGGGTGGTACAGATACGCAGTATTTT
-	TRBD1	16	TRBV5-4	TRBJ2-1	CASSPARDRVMGEQFF	TGTGCCAGCAGCCCAGCTCGGGACAGGGTTATGGGTGAGCAGTTCTTC
-	TRBD2	13	TRBV30	TRBJ2-1	CAWRRLAGYEQFF	TGTGCCTGGAGACGACTAGCGGGGTATGAGCAGTTCTTC
-	-	15	TRBV7-9	TRBJ2-1	CASSLNRGPANEQFF	TGTGCCAGCAGCTTAAATCGAGGGCCCGCCAATGAGCAGTTCTTC
large	-	18	TRBV2	TRBJ1-1	CASILGAPGRRGNTEAFF	TGTGCCAGCATCCTAGGGGCCCCGGGCCGGCGAGGGAACACTGAAGCTTTCTTT
-	TRBD1	14	TRBV28	TRBJ1-5	CATVDRGTNQPQHF	TGTGCCACCGTGGACAGGGGGACCAATCAGCCCCAGCATTTT
-	TRBD2	16	TRBV30	TRBJ2-5	CAWSGPLAGGQETQYF	TGTGCCTGGAGTGGCCCACTAGCGGGAGGCCAAGAGACCCAGTACTTC
-	-	13	TRBV5-1	TRBJ2-7	CASSLGPAYEQYF	TGCGCCAGCAGCTTGGGTCCAGCCTACGAGCAGTACTTC
-	TRBD2	15	TRBV10-3	TRBJ2-3	CATGGRGGDTDTQYF	TGTGCCACTGGAGGGCGGGGGGGCGACACAGATACGCAGTATTTT
-	-	11	TRBV29-1	TRBJ1-2	CSASGVYGYTF	TGCAGTGCTTCTGGAGTCTATGGCTACACCTTC
-	-	14	TRBV13	TRBJ2-7	CASSLGADSYEQYF	TGTGCCAGCAGCTTAGGGGCTGATTCCTACGAGCAGTACTTC
once	-	12	TRBV6-6	TRBJ2-7	CASSSVANEQYF	TGTGCCAGCAGTTCGGTAGCGAACGAGCAGTACTTC
-	-	11	TRBV29-1	TRBJ1-2	CSVGANYGYTF	TGCAGCGTTGGGGCCAACTATGGCTACACCTTC
-	TRBD2	15	TRBV5-1	TRBJ2-3	CASSLELASTDTQYF	TGCGCCAGCAGCTTGGAACTAGCGAGCACAGATACGCAGTATTTT
-	TRBD2	17	TRBV5-4	TRBJ2-1	CASSSRLAGGPGDEQFF	TGTGCCAGCAGCTCCCGACTAGCGGGAGGGCCAGGGGATGAGCAGTTCTTC
-	-	12	TRBV19	TRBJ2-7	CASSKQGDEQYF	TGTGCCAGTAGCAAACAAGGGGACGAGCAGTACTTC
-	-	13	TRBV2	TRBJ1-2	CASSQQGYRSYTF	TGTGCCAGCAGCCAACAGGGTTATCGTAGCTACACCTTC
few	-	15	TRBV14	TRBJ2-7	CASSQAGQRSYEQYF	TGTGCCAGCAGCCAAGCGGGACAACGAAGCTACGAGCAGTACTTC
once	-	15	TRBV5-1	TRBJ2-7	CASSSTGATMNEQYF	TGCGCCAGCAGCTCCACGGGTGCCACGATGAACGAGCAGTACTTC
-	TRBD1	17	TRBV5-5	TRBJ2-7	CASSLRLTGGSSYEQYF	TGTGCCAGCAGCTTGCGGTTAACAGGGGGGAGCTCCTACGAGCAGTACTTC
-	TRBD1	15	TRBV6-5	TRBJ2-1	CASNPSTGPYNEQFF	TGTGCCAGCAACCCATCGACAGGGCCCTACAATGAGCAGTTCTTC
-	TRBD1	19	TRBV7-3	TRBJ1-4	CASSLTFRAGGSTNEKLFF	TGTGCCAGCAGCTTAACGTTTAGGGCAGGGGGATCAACTAATGAAAAACTGTTTTTT
-	-	13	TRBV28	TRBJ1-2	CASSLKSGGGYTF	TGTGCCAGCAGTTTGAAGTCGGGGGGAGGCTACACCTTC
few	-	13	TRBV10-2	TRBJ2-1	CASSWTAYNEQFF	TGCGCCAGCAGTTGGACAGCATACAATGAGCAGTTCTTC
-	-	14	TRBV9	TRBJ1-5	CASSVGQNNQPQHF	TGTGCCAGCAGCGTCGGACAGAACAATCAGCCCCAGCATTTT
once	-	14	TRBV9	TRBJ1-2	CARAREARLLSYTF	TGTGCCAGGGCCAGGGAGGCTCGTCTGTTGAGCTACACCTTC
once	TRBD1	15	TRBV6-1	TRBJ1-2	CASSRTGQANYGYTF	TGTGCCAGCAGCCGGACAGGGCAAGCTAACTATGGCTACACCTTC
-	TRBD1	15	TRBV7-2	TRBJ2-5	CASSLVGQYQETQYF	TGTGCCAGCAGCTTAGTGGGACAGTACCAAGAGACCCAGTACTTC
-	-	14	TRBV7-2	TRBJ2-3	CASTGATSTDTQYF	TGTGCCAGCACCGGAGCCACTAGCACAGATACGCAGTATTTT
-	-	14	TRBV5-5	TRBJ2-7	CASRPGQPIYEQYF	TGTGCCAGCAGGCCGGGACAACCTATCTACGAGCAGTACTTC
-	-	14	TRBV10-2	TRBJ2-7	CASSESRDGYEQYF	TGCGCCAGCAGTGAGTCCCGGGATGGCTACGAGCAGTACTTC
-	-	14	TRBV27	TRBJ2-1	CASNGGGAGNEQFF	TGTGCCAGCAATGGAGGGGGCGCAGGTAATGAGCAGTTCTTC
-	TRBD1	16	TRBV28	TRBJ1-1	CASTFRWDRANTEAFF	TGTGCCAGCACCTTTCGCTGGGACAGGGCGAACACTGAAGCTTTCTTT
-	TRBD2	15	TRBV5-1	TRBJ2-1	CASSPGVAGVNEQFF	TGCGCCAGCAGCCCCGGTGTAGCGGGAGTCAATGAGCAGTTCTTC
-	TRBD1	14	TRBV28	TRBJ1-5	CASSPGQGNQPQHF	TGTGCCAGCAGTCCCGGACAGGGTAATCAGCCCCAGCATTTT
-	TRBD2	15	TRBV7-9	TRBJ2-1	CASSRSGLAVYEQFF	TGTGCCAGCAGCCGTAGCGGACTAGCAGTATATGAGCAGTTCTTC
few	-	14	TRBV28	TRBJ1-5	CASSLSVGSQPQHF	TGTGCCAGCAGTTTATCGGTTGGTAGTCAGCCCCAGCATTTT
-	-	16	TRBV7-3	TRBJ2-3	CASSLIVGGGADTQYF	TGTGCCAGCAGCTTAATAGTCGGTGGCGGGGCAGATACGCAGTATTTT
once	-	13	TRBV28	TRBJ1-5	CASSLQGRQPQHF	TGTGCCAGCAGTTTACAGGGGCGACAGCCCCAGCATTTT
-	TRBD1	15	TRBV19	TRBJ2-7	CASSPGTDTTYEQYF	TGTGCCAGTAGTCCGGGGACAGACACCACCTACGAGCAGTACTTC
-	TRBD1	13	TRBV5-5	TRBJ1-1	CASNGQGETEAFF	TGTGCCAGCAACGGACAGGGGGAGACTGAAGCTTTCTTT
-	-	16	TRBV4-3	TRBJ2-6	CASSQEEGAGANVLTF	TGCGCCAGCAGCCAAGAAGAAGGGGCTGGGGCCAACGTCCTGACTTTC
-	-	14	TRBV2	TRBJ2-6	CASRRSSGANVLTF	TGTGCCAGCAGACGGAGCTCTGGGGCCAACGTCCTGACTTTC
once	-	17	TRBV28	TRBJ2-5	CASSPPRRGRYQETQYF	TGTGCCAGCAGTCCCCCCCGAAGGGGCAGATACCAAGAGACCCAGTACTTC
-	-	13	TRBV7-2	TRBJ2-2	CASSEGTTGELFF	TGTGCCAGCAGCGAAGGGACTACCGGGGAGCTGTTTTTT
-	-	14	TRBV5-4	TRBJ2-1	CASSSRTPTNEQFF	TGTGCCAGCAGCTCTAGGACTCCTACCAATGAGCAGTTCTTC
-	-	14	TRBV9	TRBJ2-7	CASSPRFGLGEQYF	TGTGCCAGCAGCCCCCGCTTTGGTCTAGGAGAGCAGTACTTC
-	TRBD2	17	TRBV10-1	TRBJ2-3	CASSPPGLAGVPDTQYF	TGCGCCAGCAGTCCTCCGGGACTAGCGGGGGTCCCAGATACGCAGTATTTT